Below, one T cell receptor beta chain is given with its context. What it recognizes is unknown. Germline CDR1 is PRHDT and CDR2 is FYEKMQ (reference sequence). V was pared by 1 base and J by 2 bases, with 2 bases of the junction left unmatched. The CDR3 runs to 15 residues. Sequencing was performed with immunoSEQ multiplex PCR; in TCRdb, only in-frame clones are kept and a portion is missing. The table lists several thousand clones, around 78% of them singletons. This entry belongs to a study of immune evolution from preneoplasia to lung adenocarcinoma. Broader study findings: Later-stage lesions seemingly showed higher T cell density and diversity than normal lung.

What was sequenced was FFPE minimally invasive lung adenocarcinoma tissue. This sequence originates from a person aged 55-79 years with lung adenocarcinoma. This sequence joins TRBV13 and TRBJ2-7; TRBD2 agrees at 10 bases. This CDR3 is CASSLELAGTYEQYF. Here the CDR3 DNA reads TGTGCCAGCAGCTTAGAACTAGCGGGGACCTACGAGCAGTACTTC.